Listed below are T cell receptor beta chains from one sample, sequenced in a study of blood T cell repertoires in COVID-19. Repertoires were generated with immunoSEQ multiplex PCR, while TCRdb's copy carries only in-frame clones and drops some. The repertoire holds roughly 150,000 clones, with 80% to 90% as singletons. The specimen was peripheral blood. These receptors all come from a woman aged 55-70 years with active COVID-19. The CDR3 runs from the conserved cysteine through the conserved F or W. D genes are given only for firm matches. Clone size, where shown, is once, few, many, or a class for clones that have expanded.

TRBV5-1	NA	TRBD1	TRBJ1-4	CASRKGGIGNEKLFF	TGCGCCAGCAGAAAAGGGGGCATCGGTAATGAAAAACTGTTTTTT
TRBV4-1	once	TRBD2	TRBJ2-1	CASSQEGQRGSYNEQFF	TGCGCCAGCAGCCAAGAGGGGCAGCGGGGCTCCTACAATGAGCAGTTCTTC
TRBV2	few	NA	TRBJ1-6	CASCVTFNSPLHF	TGTGCCAGCTGTGTGACTTTCAATTCACCCCTCCACTTT
TRBV28	NA	TRBD2	TRBJ2-7	CASSRGGPYEQYF	TGTGCCAGCAGTCGCGGGGGTCCTTACGAGCAGTACTTC
TRBV21-1	NA	NA	TRBJ2-6	CASSIGGSGANVLTF	TGTGCCAGCAGCATAGGGGGCTCCGGGGCCAACGTCCTGACTTTC
TRBV29-1	NA	NA	TRBJ2-4	CSVEDTAGTKNIQYF	TGCAGCGTTGAAGATACAGCAGGGACCAAAAACATTCAGTACTTC
TRBV28	NA	TRBD1	TRBJ1-2	CAVSGTAFNYGYTF	TGTGCGGTATCCGGGACAGCTTTTAACTATGGCTACACCTTC
TRBV5-6	NA	NA	TRBJ1-1	CASSLRGTFLNTEAFF	TGTGCCAGCAGCTTGAGGGGGACGTTTTTGAACACTGAAGCTTTCTTT
TRBV30	few	NA	TRBJ2-1	CAWSVPARPGEFF	TGTGCCTGGAGTGTACCAGCGCGTCCAGGGGAGTTCTTC
TRBV9	once	TRBD2	TRBJ2-1	CASSATSASSYNEQFF	TGTGCCAGCAGCGCTACTAGCGCCAGCTCCTACAATGAGCAGTTCTTC
TRBV10-2	once	NA	TRBJ2-7	CASSVRYEQYF	TGCGCCAGCAGTGTGCGCTACGAGCAGTACTTC
TRBV27	NA	TRBD2	TRBJ2-5	CASSLSGGTSGSEKTQYF	TGTGCCAGCAGTTTATCTGGCGGGACTAGCGGGAGTGAGAAGACCCAGTACTTC
TRBV28	NA	TRBD1	TRBJ2-2	CASSWIRTGPNTGELFF	TGTGCCAGCAGTTGGATACGGACAGGACCGAACACCGGGGAGCTGTTTTTT
TRBV27	NA	NA	TRBJ1-1	CASSWGGGNTEAFF	TGTGCCAGCAGTTGGGGGGGAGGAAACACTGAAGCTTTCTTT
TRBV28	NA	TRBD2	TRBJ2-7	CASTILAGGYEQYF	TGTGCCAGCACCATACTAGCGGGAGGGTACGAGCAGTACTTC
TRBV5-5	NA	TRBD1	TRBJ1-2	CASSYSGGGSYGYTF	TGTGCCAGCAGCTATTCAGGGGGTGGTAGCTATGGCTACACCTTC
TRBV9	NA	NA	TRBJ2-1	CASSVGVGQSSYNEQFF	TGTGCCAGCAGCGTAGGTGTGGGGCAAAGCTCCTACAATGAGCAGTTCTTC
TRBV6-2/TRBV6-3	NA	NA	TRBJ2-2	CASSSVPTGELFF	TGTGCCAGCAGCTCGGTTCCCACCGGGGAGCTGTTTTTT
TRBV30	NA	NA	TRBJ2-1	CAWSVTGYEQFF	TGTGCCTGGAGTGTAACGGGGTATGAGCAGTTCTTC
TRBV30	NA	NA	TRBJ2-1	CAWSLSPSNEQFF	TGTGCCTGGAGTCTATCCCCGTCGAACGAGCAGTTCTTC
TRBV3-1/TRBV3-2	NA	NA	TRBJ1-1	CASSHLGAMEAFF	TGTGCCAGCAGCCACCTGGGGGCTATGGAGGCTTTCTTT
TRBV28	NA	TRBD2	TRBJ2-7	CASSSPSGRLNEQYF	TGTGCCAGCAGTTCCCCTAGCGGGAGATTGAACGAGCAGTACTTC
TRBV4-2	NA	NA	TRBJ1-5	CASSQDRLQGYSNQPQHF	TGTGCCAGCAGCCAAGATAGGTTGCAGGGTTATAGCAATCAGCCCCAGCATTTT
TRBV14	NA	NA	TRBJ1-4	CASSQLRTNNEKLFF	TGTGCCAGCAGCCAACTCCGGACAAATAATGAAAAACTGTTTTTT
TRBV19	NA	NA	TRBJ1-2	CASSIAQGSNYGYTF	TGTGCCAGTAGTATAGCCCAGGGCTCTAACTATGGCTACACCTTC
TRBV28	NA	NA	TRBJ2-7	CASSWVFDFEQYF	TGTGCCAGCAGTTGGGTATTCGACTTCGAGCAGTACTTC
TRBV20-1	NA	NA	TRBJ2-3	CSASGPDTQYF	TGCAGTGCTAGTGGGCCAGATACGCAGTATTTT
TRBV19	NA	NA	TRBJ2-5	CASSIALRSETQYF	TGTGCCAGTAGTATCGCCCTAAGATCCGAGACCCAGTACTTC
TRBV28	NA	TRBD2	TRBJ2-1	CASSSPIAGPRGNEQFF	TGTGCCAGCAGTTCCCCCATAGCGGGCCCCCGCGGCAATGAGCAGTTCTTC
TRBV5-5	NA	NA	TRBJ2-7	CASTPQPSYEQYF	TGTGCCAGCACCCCACAACCAAGCTACGAGCAGTACTTC
TRBV27	NA	TRBD1	TRBJ2-5	CASRGDRGREETQYF	TGTGCCAGCAGAGGGGACAGGGGAAGGGAAGAGACCCAGTACTTC
TRBV9	NA	NA	TRBJ1-5	CASSVVDSHQPQHF	TGTGCCAGCAGCGTCGTGGACAGCCATCAGCCCCAGCATTTT
TRBV3-1/TRBV3-2	once	NA	TRBJ2-3	CASSQGVAGDTQYF	TGTGCCAGCAGCCAAGGAGTGGCGGGGGATACGCAGTATTTT